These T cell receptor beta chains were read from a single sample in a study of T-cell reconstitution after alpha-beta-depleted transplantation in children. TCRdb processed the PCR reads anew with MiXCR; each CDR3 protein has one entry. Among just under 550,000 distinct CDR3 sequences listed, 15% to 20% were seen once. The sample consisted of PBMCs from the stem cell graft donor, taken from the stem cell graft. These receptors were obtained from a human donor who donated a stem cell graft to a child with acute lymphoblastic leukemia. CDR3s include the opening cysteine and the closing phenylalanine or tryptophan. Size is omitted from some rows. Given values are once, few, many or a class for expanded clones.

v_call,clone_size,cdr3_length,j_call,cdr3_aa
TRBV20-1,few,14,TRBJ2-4,CSARGQGAKNIQYF
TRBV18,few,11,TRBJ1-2,CASSPGFGYTF
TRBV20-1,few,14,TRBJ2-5,CSADPTSGKETQYF
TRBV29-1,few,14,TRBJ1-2,CSVEVPQYDYGYTF
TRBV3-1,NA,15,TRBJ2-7,CASSLPGLGSYEQYF
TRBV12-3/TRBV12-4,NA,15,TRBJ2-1,CAIDSGSPEPNEQFF
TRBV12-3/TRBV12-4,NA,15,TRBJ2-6,CASSSGSSGANVLTF
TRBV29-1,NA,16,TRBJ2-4,CSVEDSGWSAKNIQYF
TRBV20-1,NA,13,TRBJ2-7,CSAGGSKGYEQYF
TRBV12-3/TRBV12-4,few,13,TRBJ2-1,CASSSYRANEQFF
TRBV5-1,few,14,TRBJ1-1,CASSLTVMNTEAFF
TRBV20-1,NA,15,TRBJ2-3,CSATGSGPSTDTQYF
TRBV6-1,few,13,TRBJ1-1,CASKREGGTEAFF
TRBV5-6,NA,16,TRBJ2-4,CASSLTLGSAKNIQYF
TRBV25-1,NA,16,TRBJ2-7,CASSDPAGQEPYEQYF
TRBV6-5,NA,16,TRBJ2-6,CASSYEGTRGANVLTF
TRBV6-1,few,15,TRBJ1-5,CASSPRHASNQPQHF
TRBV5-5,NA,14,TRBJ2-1,CASNTNVSPNEQFF
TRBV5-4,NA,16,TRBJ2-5,CASRRIPGHRRETQYF
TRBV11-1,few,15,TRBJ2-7,CASSVAGAPSYEQYF
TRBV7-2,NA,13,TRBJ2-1,CASSLRPSDEQFF
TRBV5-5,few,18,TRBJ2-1,CASRRALAGRSSYNEQFF
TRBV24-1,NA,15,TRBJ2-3,CATSGTGTSRDTQYF
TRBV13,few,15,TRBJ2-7,CASSLYSRQGYEQYF
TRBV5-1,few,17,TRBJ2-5,CASSLGHAGGAGETQYF
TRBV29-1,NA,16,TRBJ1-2,CSVEEGSKTTNYGYTF
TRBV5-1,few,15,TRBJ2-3,CASSLGGRKIDTQYF
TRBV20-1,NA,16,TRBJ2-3,CSARDRLAGYTDTQYF
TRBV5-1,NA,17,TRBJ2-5,CASSSYYSGTSGRTQYF
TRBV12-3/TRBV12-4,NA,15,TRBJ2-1,CASSPPSGRDNEQFF
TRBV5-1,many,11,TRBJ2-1,CASAQWDEQFF
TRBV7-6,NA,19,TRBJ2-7,CASSLEAGFRRISSYEQYF